The entry below gives a single T cell receptor (beta chain) sequence along with its context. One end of the junction is discordant with germline, which a read error may explain. Germline lookup yields CDR1 SGHTA and CDR2 FQGNSA. This CDR3 contains 15 residues. A sample-barcoded 5' primer and a J-beta primer mix were used in a second PCR of about 6 to 12 cycles. Via MiXCR, TCRdb re-called the 5' RACE reads, giving one row per CDR3 protein. Counted here are some 1.5 million distinct CDR3 sequences, approximately 30% occurring once; the ten biggest clones make up more than 6%. RNA extraction gave at least 5 micrograms of total RNA per sample. The source of the sample is a study of blood T cells in healthy people across ages.

The receptor's source is a young woman in good health. The V gene is TRBV7-2, the J gene TRBJ2-7, with 11 nucleotides matching TRBD2. Sequencing used blood. CDR3 sequence: CACSQETSGTHEQYF. The CDR3 coding sequence is TGTGCCTGCAGCCAGGAGACTAGCGGGACCCACGAGCAGTACTTC.